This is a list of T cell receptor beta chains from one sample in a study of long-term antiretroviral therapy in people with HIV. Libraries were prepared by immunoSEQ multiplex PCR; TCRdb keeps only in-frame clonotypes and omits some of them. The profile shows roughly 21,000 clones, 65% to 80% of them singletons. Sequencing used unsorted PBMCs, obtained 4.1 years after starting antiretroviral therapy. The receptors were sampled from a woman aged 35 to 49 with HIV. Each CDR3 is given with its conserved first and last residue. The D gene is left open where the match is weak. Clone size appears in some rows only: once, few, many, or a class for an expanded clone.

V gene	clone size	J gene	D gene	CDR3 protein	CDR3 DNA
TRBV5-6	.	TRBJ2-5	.	CASRPTSLQETQYF	TGTGCCAGCAGGCCTACTAGCTTACAAGAGACCCAGTACTTC
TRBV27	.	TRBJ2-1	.	CASTLIGSSGYNEQFF	TGTGCCAGCACCTTAATTGGGTCGTCGGGCTACAATGAGCAGTTCTTC
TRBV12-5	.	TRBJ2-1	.	CASGSDSEQFF	TGTGCTAGTGGTTCAGACTCAGAGCAGTTCTTC
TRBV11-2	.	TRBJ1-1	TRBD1	CASSSPRQGNTEAFF	TGTGCCAGCAGCTCCCCTCGACAGGGAAACACTGAAGCTTTCTTT
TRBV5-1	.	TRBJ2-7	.	CASSRTRRTSTSYEQYF	TGCGCCAGCAGCCGGACGCGGCGAACATCTACTTCCTACGAGCAGTACTTC
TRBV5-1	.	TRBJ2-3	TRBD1	CASSPEQGLADTQYF	TGCGCCAGCAGTCCCGAACAGGGGTTAGCAGATACGCAGTATTTT
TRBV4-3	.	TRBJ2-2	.	CASSQEGQVPGELFF	TGCGCCAGCAGCCAAGAGGGGCAGGTCCCCGGGGAGCTGTTTTTT
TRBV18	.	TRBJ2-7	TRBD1	CASSPLTQGGIEQYF	TGTGCCAGCTCACCACTCACACAGGGGGGTATCGAGCAGTACTTC
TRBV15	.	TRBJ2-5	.	CATSRDTVDQYF	TGTGCCACCAGCAGAGATACGGTGGACCAGTACTTC
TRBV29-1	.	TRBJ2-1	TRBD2	CSVEDPSGGSNEQFF	TGCAGCGTTGAAGATCCCAGCGGGGGTTCCAATGAGCAGTTCTTC
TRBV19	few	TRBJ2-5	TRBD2	CASGGLQETQYF	TGTGCGAGCGGGGGACTCCAAGAGACCCAGTACTTC
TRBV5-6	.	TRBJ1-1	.	CASSLQGMTEAFF	TGTGCCAGCAGCTTGCAGGGGATGACTGAAGCTTTCTTT
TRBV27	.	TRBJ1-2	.	CASSLSGHLTYGYTF	TGTGCCAGCAGTTTATCGGGCCATCTAACCTATGGCTACACCTTC